This TCR beta chain was recorded in a study of glioma-infiltrating T cells. Study-wide results and caveats: Above-expected tissue-blood divergence occurred in all gliomas, most in low-grade ones. Only very few CDR3 sequences appeared in both tissue and blood.

As to this clonotype: As yet, its antigen is unknown. Being one base from a much bigger clone, this may be a read error.

The iRepertoire nested amplicon-rescue multiplex PCR amplified TCR alpha and beta CDR3s from RNA. TCRdb re-derived calls from the multiplex PCR reads in MiXCR, one entry per CDR3 protein. This repertoire shows 110,000 or so distinct CDR3 sequences, under 30% found once; its top ten account for roughly a third. The source is a human donor with low-grade glioma or glioblastoma, undergoing nonglioma brain surgery, or in good health (not recorded which). Sequencing was performed on glioma tissue, nonneoplastic brain tissue, or PBMCs (not recorded which).

Here the CDR3 reads CASSLPGGETRYF. The CDR3 region has the DNA TGCGCCAGCAGCTTACCGGGTGGGGAGACCCGGTACTTC. The chain is built from TRBV5-1 and TRBJ2-5; tentatively, D is TRBD2 (5 bases). The CDR3 is 13 amino acids. Germline V gives CDR1 SGHRS, CDR2 YFSETQ.